The sample holds one count of the clone carrying this T cell receptor (beta chain). Its matching antigen is unknown. This sample is part of a study of shared clonotypes between healthy human individuals. Naive CD8 cells were CD45RO-negative, positively selected for CCR7, excluding terminally differentiated effector memory CD45RA+ cells. Healthy and HIV-negative, the adult donors had no recent acute infections or vaccinations. CDR3 length: 14 amino acids. Germline V gives CDR1 SGHDT, CDR2 YYEEEE. V was pared by 0 bases and J by 1 base, with 7 bases between. Study-wide results and caveats: Naive subsets typically showed greater estimated richness than memory subsets.

This table comes from immunoSEQ multiplex PCR, and its TCRdb copy is limited to in-frame clones, with some not included. This sample has about 1,900,000 clones, with 85% to 95% found just once. The sequence derives from a man aged 18 to 29 in good health. The chain combines TRBV5-6 with TRBJ1-1, with D possibly being TRBD1 (5 bases). The sequenced sample was naive CD8+ T cells sorted from blood. This CDR3 reads CASSLETANTEAFF. CDR3 DNA sequence: TGTGCCAGCAGCTTGGAGACAGCGAACACTGAAGCTTTCTTT.